Included here is one T cell receptor beta chain sequence, with context. Using immunoSEQ multiplex PCR, the repertoire was profiled, and TCRdb retains in-frame clones only, with some absent. The data hold about 270,000 clones, with 88% observed a single time. This sample was taken from a study of blood T cell repertoires in COVID-19. Participants' own reports of clinical history determined their cohort assignment. V lost 8 bases and J 4 bases, leaving 14 bases between the germline ends. Per germline, CDR1 SNHLY and CDR2 FYNNEI. This CDR3 is 13 amino acids long. Sequencing was done on a sample of PBMCs or T cells enriched from blood (not recorded which). This chain joins TRBV2 and TRBJ2-5, with D tentatively TRBD1 (6 bases). This receptor was identified in an older woman in a cohort exposed to, infected with or recovered from COVID-19 (not recorded which). CDR3 sequence reads: CASEGQGRETQYF. CDR3 in DNA: TGTGCCAGCGAGGGGCAGGGGCGAGAGACCCAGTACTTC.